This entry lists 18 T cell receptor beta chains sequenced from one sample in a study of cytomegalovirus exposure and HLA in healthy donors. In the PCR, 60 Vbeta and 13 Jbeta primers were used. Profiling relied on immunoSEQ multiplex PCR, and the TCRdb table lists in-frame clones only, not all of them. The sample lists around 150,000 clones; over 60% were seen once. Specimen: PBMCs. These receptor sequences come from a male donor in good health and CMV-seronegative.

The chain joins TRBV6-6 to TRBJ1-1; 10 nucleotides agree with TRBD1. From germline, CDR1 is MNHNY and CDR2 SVGAGI (reference sequence). CDR3 size: 13 residues. J gave up 5 bases and V 8 bases, and 5 bases lay outside the gene matches. Here the CDR3 DNA reads TGTGCCAGCGCCTGGGACAGGGGAACTGAAGCTTTCTTT. Protein: CASAWDRGTEAFF.

This clone was seen a few times. This chain links TRBV30 with TRBJ1-2; D unresolved. Germline lookup yields CDR1 GTSNPN and CDR2 SVGIG (reference sequence). V was pared by 7 bases and J by 6 bases, with 12 bases between. This CDR3 has 11 amino acids. The CDR3 DNA follows: TGTGCCTTAGCGGGGAGGGATGGCTACACCTTC. This translates into CALAGRDGYTF. Using reference TRBV30 and TRBJ1-2 for the parts outside the CDR3, the full variable domain is SQTIHQWPATLVQPVGSPLSLECTVEGTSNPNLYWYRQAAGRGLQLLFYSVGIGQISSEVPQNLSASRPQDRQFILSSKKLLLSDSGFYLCALAGRDGYTFGSGTRLTVV.

The rearrangement joins TRBV6-1 to TRBJ2-2; 9 bases are a match to TRBD2. Per germline, CDR1 MNHNS and CDR2 SASEGT. J was trimmed by 7 bases and V by 2 bases; bases with no gene match: 2. The CDR3 extends over 14 amino acids. CDR3 amino acids: CASSELAGLGELFF. The CDR3 nucleotides read TGTGCCAGCAGTGAACTAGCGGGGCTCGGGGAGCTGTTTTTT.

This chain connects TRBV7-3 to TRBJ2-1, with TRBD2 identical over 7 bases. Germline loops: CDR1 SGHTA, CDR2 FQGTGA. The J segment lost 5 bases and the V segment lost 4 bases, leaving 8 bases of the junction unmatched. The CDR3 totals 15 residues. The CDR3 bases are TGTGCCAGCAGCTCCCCTGGCGGGAGAAACAATGAGCAGTTCTTC. Encoded protein: CASSSPGGRNNEQFF.

The count of this clone is one. This rearrangement joins TRBV30 to TRBJ2-7; TRBD1 might be the D (6 bases). Trimming cost V 2 bases and J 2 bases, with 13 bases left between them. The germline gives CDR1 GTSNPN, CDR2 SVGIG (reference sequence). This CDR3 has 14 residues. CDR3: CAWSPGTTTYEQYF. CDR3 nucleotides: TGTGCCTGGAGTCCCGGGACAACGACCTACGAGCAGTACTTC.

The rearrangement joins TRBV6-1 to TRBJ2-7, with D maybe TRBD2 (6 bases). Trimming left V 11 bases short and J 2 bases short, with 16 bases between. The CDR3 loop spans 13 amino acids. From germline, CDR1 is MNHNS and CDR2 SASEGT. Here the CDR3 reads CAGRTRAAYEQYF. CDR3 DNA sequence: TGTGCCGGGAGGACAAGGGCCGCCTACGAGCAGTACTTC.

The chain couples TRBV10-3 to TRBJ1-1, with unresolved D. CDR3 size: 13 residues. Germline V gene data show CDR1 as ENHRY and CDR2 as SYGVKD. V was cut by 6 bases and J by 0 bases, with 8 bases left in between. CDR3 in amino acids: CAIRAGMNTEAFF. The CDR3 nucleotides read TGTGCCATCAGAGCCGGGATGAACACTGAAGCTTTCTTT.

This chain links TRBV13 with TRBJ2-5; 8 bases agree with TRBD1. CDR1 and CDR2 (germline): PRHDT, FYEKMQ (reference sequence). J was trimmed by 5 bases and V by 0 bases; bases with no gene match: 8. This CDR3 has 16 residues. CDR3 protein: CASSLGRTGRRETQYF. The DNA of the CDR3 is TGTGCCAGCAGCTTAGGTCGGACAGGGAGGAGGGAGACCCAGTACTTC.

The V and J genes are TRBV5-5 and TRBJ2-2, with 7 bases that match TRBD1. V gave up 4 bases and J gave up 3 bases; unmatched junction bases: 6. There are 15 residues in the CDR3. The germline V gene encodes CDR1 SGHKS and CDR2 YYEKEE (reference sequence). The CDR3 DNA follows: TGTGCCAGCAGCCCGGACAGGCGAGACACCGGGGAGCTGTTTTTT. It yields the protein CASSPDRRDTGELFF.

The chain carries TRBV11-2 and TRBJ2-7, with D unresolved. V lost 1 base and J 2 bases, leaving 15 bases between the germline ends. The germline gives CDR1 SGHAT, CDR2 FQNNGV. This CDR3 has 16 amino acids. DNA for the CDR3: TGTGCCAGCAGCTTAGGGTCTCTGCGTAACCCCTACGAGCAGTACTTC. This translates into CASSLGSLRNPYEQYF.

V and J are TRBV28 and TRBJ2-7; no definite D call. Germline CDR1 and CDR2: MDHEN and SYDVKM. The length of the CDR3 is 11 residues. V lost 1 base and J lost 7, with 5 bases in between. The CDR3 region has the DNA TGTGCCAGCAGTTTATCGACTGAGCAGTACTTC. Amino acid sequence: CASSLSTEQYF. Full variable domain (rest looked up from reference TRBV28 and TRBJ2-7): DVKVTQSSRYLVKRTGEKVFLECVQDMDHENMFWYRQDPGLGLRLIYFSYDVKMKEKGDIPEGYSVSREKKERFSLILESASTNQTSMYLCASSLSTEQYFGPGTRLTVT.

The genes are TRBV19 and TRBJ2-1, with 9 bases fitting TRBD2. This CDR3 contains 19 residues. Trimming at V came to 7 bases and at J to 10 bases, leaving 26 bases not matched to a gene. The V gene's germline CDR1 is LNHDA and CDR2 SQIVND (reference sequence). DNA of the CDR3: TGTGCCAGTAATCCTCTGGGTAGCGGGAGCGATTCGGGCGTAAACGAGCAGTTCTTC. Its translation is CASNPLGSGSDSGVNEQFF.

CDR3 nucleotide sequence: TGTGCCAGCAACAAGGGGGAGTCCTATGGCTACACCTTC. Encoded protein: CASNKGESYGYTF. The gene calls are TRBV6-6 and TRBJ1-2, with D possibly being TRBD1 (6 bases). V dropped 7 bases and J dropped 4 bases, with 13 bases sitting between them. Germline CDR1 and CDR2: MNHNY and SVGAGI (reference sequence). This CDR3 contains 13 residues.

The rearrangement uses TRBV9 and TRBJ2-5; the D gene is possibly TRBD2 (7 bases). The CDR3 has 14 residues. Germline V gene data show CDR1 as SGDLS and CDR2 as YYNGEE. Deletions cut 2 bases from V and 4 bases from J, with 12 bases between. CDR3 DNA: TGTGCCAGCAGCGTGGGGGGGCTAGGAGAGACCCAGTACTTC. It yields the protein CASSVGGLGETQYF.

J is TRBJ2-3 and V is TRBV27; perhaps TRBD2 as D (6 bases). This CDR3 is built from 15 residues. V dropped 2 bases and J dropped 2 bases, with 11 bases sitting between them. The germline V gene encodes CDR1 MNHEY and CDR2 SMNVEV (reference sequence). Here the CDR3 DNA reads TGTGCCAGCAGTTTAAGCGGGCCTCCCACAGATACGCAGTATTTT. This sequence encodes CASSLSGPPTDTQYF.

The V and J genes are TRBV27 and TRBJ1-5, with no clear D. The ends were cut back, 6 bases at V and 0 bases at J, with 6 bases in the middle. Germline CDR1 reads MNHEY; CDR2 reads SMNVEV (reference sequence). This CDR3 has 13 residues. The CDR3 DNA is TGTGCCAGCAGACTTTATAGCAATCAGCCCCAGCATTTT. Translated: CASRLYSNQPQHF.

This clone appeared a single time. The V and J genes are TRBV6-4 and TRBJ1-6; TRBD1 aligns across 8 bases. V gave up 6 bases and J gave up 8 bases; unmatched junction bases: 6. CDR1 MRHNA and CDR2 SNTAGT come from the germline V gene. This CDR3 spans 14 amino acids. CDR3 region: CASRSTGVDSPLHF. DNA for the CDR3: TGTGCCAGCAGGTCGACAGGGGTTGATTCACCCCTCCACTTT.

This chain links TRBV15 with TRBJ2-5; 8 bases agree with TRBD2. The J call is uncertain, as TRBJ2-7 better fits the DNA end. Germline V lookup: CDR1 LNHNV, CDR2 YYDKDF (reference sequence). The CDR3 extends over 18 amino acids. CDR3 sequence (DNA): TGTGCCACCAGCAGAGATCGTGTTACGGGGCGCGGGGGGTACGAGCAGTACTTC. Residues: CATSRDRVTGRGGYEQYF.